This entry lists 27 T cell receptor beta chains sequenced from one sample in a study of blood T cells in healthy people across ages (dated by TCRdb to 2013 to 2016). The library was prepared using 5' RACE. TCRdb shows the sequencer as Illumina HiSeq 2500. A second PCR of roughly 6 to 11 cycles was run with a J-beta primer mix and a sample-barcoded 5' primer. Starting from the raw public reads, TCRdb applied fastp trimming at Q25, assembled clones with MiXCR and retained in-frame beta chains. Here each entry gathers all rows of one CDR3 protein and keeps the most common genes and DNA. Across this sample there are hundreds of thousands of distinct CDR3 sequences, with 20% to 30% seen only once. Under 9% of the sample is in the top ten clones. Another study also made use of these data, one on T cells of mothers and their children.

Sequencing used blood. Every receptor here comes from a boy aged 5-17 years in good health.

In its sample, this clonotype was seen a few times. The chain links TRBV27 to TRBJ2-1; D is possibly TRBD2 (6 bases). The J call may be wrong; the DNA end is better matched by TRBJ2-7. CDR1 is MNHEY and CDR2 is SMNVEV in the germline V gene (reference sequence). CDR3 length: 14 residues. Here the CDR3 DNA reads TGTGCCAGCAGTTCCGGGGACTCTTTCGACGAGCAGTACTTC. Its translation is CASSSGDSFDEQYF.

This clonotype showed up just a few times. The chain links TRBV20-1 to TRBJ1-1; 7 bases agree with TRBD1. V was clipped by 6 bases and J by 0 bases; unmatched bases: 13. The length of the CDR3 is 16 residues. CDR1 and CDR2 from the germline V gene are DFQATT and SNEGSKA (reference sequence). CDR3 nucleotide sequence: TGCAGTGCCACCCGACAGGGCGGTACGATGAACACTGAAGCTTTCTTT. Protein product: CSATRQGGTMNTEAFF.

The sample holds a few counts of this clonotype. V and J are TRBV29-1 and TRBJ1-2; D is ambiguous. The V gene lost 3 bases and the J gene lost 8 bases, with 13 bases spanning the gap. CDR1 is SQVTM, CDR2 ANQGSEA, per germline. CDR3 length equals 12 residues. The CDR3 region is CSVERPREGYTF. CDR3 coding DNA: TGCAGCGTTGAGAGACCCCGGGAAGGCTACACCTTC.

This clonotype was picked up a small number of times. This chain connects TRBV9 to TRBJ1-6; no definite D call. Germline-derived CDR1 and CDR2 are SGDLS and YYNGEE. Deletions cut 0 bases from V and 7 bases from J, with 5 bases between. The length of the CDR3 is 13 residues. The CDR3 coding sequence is TGTGCCAGCAGCGTAGGAGGAAATTCACCCCTCCACTTT. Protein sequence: CASSVGGNSPLHF.

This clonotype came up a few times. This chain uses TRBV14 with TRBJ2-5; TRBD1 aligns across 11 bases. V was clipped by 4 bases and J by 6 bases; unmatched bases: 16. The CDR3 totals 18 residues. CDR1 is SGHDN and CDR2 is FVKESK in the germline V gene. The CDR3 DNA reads TGTGCCAGCAGCCCATTGTCCGGGACAGGGGGTCGTAGGCAGACCCAGTACTTC. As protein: CASSPLSGTGGRRQTQYF.

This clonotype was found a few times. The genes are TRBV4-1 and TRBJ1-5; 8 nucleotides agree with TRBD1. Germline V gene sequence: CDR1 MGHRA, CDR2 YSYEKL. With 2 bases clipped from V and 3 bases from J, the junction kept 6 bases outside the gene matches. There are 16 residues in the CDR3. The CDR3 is CASSQSTGAVNQPQHF. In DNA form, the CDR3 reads TGCGCCAGCAGCCAATCGACAGGGGCGGTCAATCAGCCCCAGCATTTT.

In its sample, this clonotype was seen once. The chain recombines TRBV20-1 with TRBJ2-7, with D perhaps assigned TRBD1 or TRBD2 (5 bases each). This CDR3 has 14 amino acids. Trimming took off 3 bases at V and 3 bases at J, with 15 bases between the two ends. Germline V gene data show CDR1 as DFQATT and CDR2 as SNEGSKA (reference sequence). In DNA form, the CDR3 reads TGCAGTGCTAGGGGGGTTCGCGAATTCTACGAGCAGTACTTC. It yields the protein CSARGVREFYEQYF.

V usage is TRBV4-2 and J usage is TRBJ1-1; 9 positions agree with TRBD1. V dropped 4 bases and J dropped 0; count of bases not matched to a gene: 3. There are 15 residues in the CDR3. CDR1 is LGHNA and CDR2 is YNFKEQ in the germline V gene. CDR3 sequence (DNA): TGTGCCAGCAGCCCCGGACAGGGGTTGAACACTGAAGCTTTCTTT. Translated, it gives CASSPGQGLNTEAFF.

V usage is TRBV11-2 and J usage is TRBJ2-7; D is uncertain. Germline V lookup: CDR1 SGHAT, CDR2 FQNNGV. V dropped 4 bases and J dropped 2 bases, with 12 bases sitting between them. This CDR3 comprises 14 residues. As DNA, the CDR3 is TGTGCCAGCAGCTCAAACCGGGCCCCCTACGAGCAGTACTTC. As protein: CASSSNRAPYEQYF.

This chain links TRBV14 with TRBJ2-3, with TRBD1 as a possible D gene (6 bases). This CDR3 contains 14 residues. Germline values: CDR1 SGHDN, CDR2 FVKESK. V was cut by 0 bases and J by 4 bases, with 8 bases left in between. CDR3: CASSQDTGPDTQYF. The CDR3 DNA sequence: TGTGCCAGCAGCCAAGACACAGGGCCAGATACGCAGTATTTT.

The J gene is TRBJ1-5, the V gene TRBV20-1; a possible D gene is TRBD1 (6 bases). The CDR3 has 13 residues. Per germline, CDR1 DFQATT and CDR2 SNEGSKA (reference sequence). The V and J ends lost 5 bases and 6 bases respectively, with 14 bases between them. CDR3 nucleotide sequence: TGCAGTGCTTTCGCCAGGGGTGTTCAGCCCCAGCATTTT. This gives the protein CSAFARGVQPQHF.

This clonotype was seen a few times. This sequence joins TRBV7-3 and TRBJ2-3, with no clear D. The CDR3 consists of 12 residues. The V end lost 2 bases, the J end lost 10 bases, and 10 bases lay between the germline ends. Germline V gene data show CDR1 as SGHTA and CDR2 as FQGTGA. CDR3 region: CASSLSGPAQYF. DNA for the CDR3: TGTGCCAGCAGCTTATCGGGTCCTGCGCAGTATTTT. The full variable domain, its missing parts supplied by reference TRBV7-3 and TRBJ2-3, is GAGVSQTPSNKVTEKGKYVELRCDPISGHTALYWYRQSLGQGPEFLIYFQGTGAADDSGLPNDRFFAVRPEGSVSTLKIQRTERGDSAVYLCASSLSGPAQYFGPGTRLTVL.

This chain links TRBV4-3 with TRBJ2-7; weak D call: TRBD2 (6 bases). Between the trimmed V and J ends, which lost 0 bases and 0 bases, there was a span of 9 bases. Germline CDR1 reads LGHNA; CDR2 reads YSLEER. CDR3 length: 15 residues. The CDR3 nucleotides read TGCGCCAGCAGCCAAGATGGGCGGGGCTCCTACGAGCAGTACTTC. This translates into CASSQDGRGSYEQYF.

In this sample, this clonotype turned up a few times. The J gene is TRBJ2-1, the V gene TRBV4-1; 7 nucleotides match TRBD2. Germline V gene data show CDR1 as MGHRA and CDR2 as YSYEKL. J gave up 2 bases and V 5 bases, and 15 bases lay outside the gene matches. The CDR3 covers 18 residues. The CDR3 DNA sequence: TGCGCCAGCAGCTTCCAACCCCCGACTAGCCGCGCCTACAATGAGCAGTTCTTC. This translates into CASSFQPPTSRAYNEQFF.

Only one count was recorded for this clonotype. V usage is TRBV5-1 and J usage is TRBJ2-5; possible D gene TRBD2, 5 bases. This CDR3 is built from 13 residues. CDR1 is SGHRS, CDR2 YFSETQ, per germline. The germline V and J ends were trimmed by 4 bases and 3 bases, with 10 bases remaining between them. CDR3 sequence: CASSRDVKETQYF. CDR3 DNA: TGCGCCAGCAGCCGGGATGTGAAAGAGACCCAGTACTTC.

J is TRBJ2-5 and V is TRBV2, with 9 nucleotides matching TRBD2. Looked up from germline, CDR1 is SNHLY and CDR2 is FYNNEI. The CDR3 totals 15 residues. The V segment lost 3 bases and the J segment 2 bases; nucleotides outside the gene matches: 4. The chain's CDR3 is CASSDRLAGQETQYF. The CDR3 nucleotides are TGTGCCAGCAGTGATAGGCTAGCGGGACAAGAGACCCAGTACTTC.

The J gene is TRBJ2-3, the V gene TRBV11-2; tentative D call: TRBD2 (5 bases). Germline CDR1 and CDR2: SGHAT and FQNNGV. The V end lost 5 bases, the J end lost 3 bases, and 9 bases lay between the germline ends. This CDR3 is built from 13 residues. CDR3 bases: TGTGCCAGCAGCCAACTAGGGACAGATACGCAGTATTTT. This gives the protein CASSQLGTDTQYF. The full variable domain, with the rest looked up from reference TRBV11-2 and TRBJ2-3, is EAGVAQSPRYKIIEKRQSVAFWCNPISGHATLYWYQQILGQGPKLLIQFQNNGVVDDSQLPKDRFSAERLKGVDSTLKIQPAKLEDSAVYLCASSQLGTDTQYFGPGTRLTVL.

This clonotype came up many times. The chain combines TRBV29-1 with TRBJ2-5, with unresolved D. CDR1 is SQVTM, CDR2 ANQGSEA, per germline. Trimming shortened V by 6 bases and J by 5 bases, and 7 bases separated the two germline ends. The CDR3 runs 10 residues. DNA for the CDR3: TGCAGCGTCCGTGCGGAGACCCAGTACTTC. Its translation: CSVRAETQYF.

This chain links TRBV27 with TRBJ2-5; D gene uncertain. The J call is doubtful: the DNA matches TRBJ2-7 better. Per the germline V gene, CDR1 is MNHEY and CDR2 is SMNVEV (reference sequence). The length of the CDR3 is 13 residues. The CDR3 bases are TGTGCCAGCAGTTTATCTTCTGCCTACGAGCAGTACTTC. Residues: CASSLSSAYEQYF.

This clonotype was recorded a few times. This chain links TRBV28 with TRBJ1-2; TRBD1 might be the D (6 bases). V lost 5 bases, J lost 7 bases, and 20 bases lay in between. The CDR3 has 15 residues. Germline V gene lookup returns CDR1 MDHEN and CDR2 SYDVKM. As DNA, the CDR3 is TGTGCCAGCAGTCCGCGTTTCGGGGGCGCAGGTGGCTACACCTTC. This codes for CASSPRFGGAGGYTF.

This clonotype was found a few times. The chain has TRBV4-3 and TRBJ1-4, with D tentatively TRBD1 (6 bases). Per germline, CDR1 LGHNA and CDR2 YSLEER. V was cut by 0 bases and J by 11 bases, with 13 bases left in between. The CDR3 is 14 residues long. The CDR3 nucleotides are TGCGCCAGCAGCCAAGATCGAGTACAGGGTAAACTGTTTTTT. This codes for CASSQDRVQGKLFF.

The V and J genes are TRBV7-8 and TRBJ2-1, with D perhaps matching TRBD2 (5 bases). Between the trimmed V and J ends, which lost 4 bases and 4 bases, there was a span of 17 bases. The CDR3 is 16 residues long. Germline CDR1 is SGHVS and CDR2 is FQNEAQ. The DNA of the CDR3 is TGTGCCAGCAGCTCCCCAAACGGGGAAAGATACAATGAGCAGTTCTTC. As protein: CASSSPNGERYNEQFF.

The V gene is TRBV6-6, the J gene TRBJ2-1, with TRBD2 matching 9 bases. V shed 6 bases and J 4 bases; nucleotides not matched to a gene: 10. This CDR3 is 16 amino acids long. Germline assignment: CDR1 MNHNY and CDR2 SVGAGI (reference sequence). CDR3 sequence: CASSPSIAGVYNEQFF. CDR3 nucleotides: TGTGCCAGCAGCCCCAGTATAGCGGGAGTTTACAATGAGCAGTTCTTC.

Written as DNA, the CDR3 is TGTGCCAGCAGTTTCCCCGGTTTCGGGGCTAGCACAGATACGCAGTATTTT. Protein sequence: CASSFPGFGASTDTQYF. The V call is TRBV28, the J call TRBJ2-3, with D perhaps assigned TRBD1 or TRBD2 (5 bases each). The CDR3 runs 17 residues. V was clipped by 3 bases and J by 0 bases, with 16 bases between them. Germline V CDR1 and CDR2: MDHEN, SYDVKM. Complete variable domain (other parts from reference TRBV28 and TRBJ2-3): DVKVTQSSRYLVKRTGEKVFLECVQDMDHENMFWYRQDPGLGLRLIYFSYDVKMKEKGDIPEGYSVSREKKERFSLILESASTNQTSMYLCASSFPGFGASTDTQYFGPGTRLTVL.

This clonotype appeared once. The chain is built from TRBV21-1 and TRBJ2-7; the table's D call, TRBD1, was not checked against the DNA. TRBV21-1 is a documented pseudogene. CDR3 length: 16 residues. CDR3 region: CASSKLRQGGIYEQYF. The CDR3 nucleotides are TGTGCCAGCAGCAAACTAAGACAGGGGGGTATCTACGAGCAGTACTTC.

The CDR3 is CSARLDRAALGEQYF. CDR3 coding DNA: TGCAGTGCTAGATTGGACAGGGCTGCATTGGGCGAGCAGTACTTC. The chain joins TRBV20-1 to TRBJ2-7; TRBD1 matches at 8 bases. The junction had 12 bases not matched to a gene; V was cut back by 2 bases and J by 6 bases. The germline gives CDR1 DFQATT, CDR2 SNEGSKA (reference sequence). The CDR3 is 15 residues long.

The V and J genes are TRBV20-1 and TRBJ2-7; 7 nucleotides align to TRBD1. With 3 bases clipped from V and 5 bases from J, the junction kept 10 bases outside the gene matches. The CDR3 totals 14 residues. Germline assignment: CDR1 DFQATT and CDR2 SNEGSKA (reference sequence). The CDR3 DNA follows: TGCAGTGCTAGGGGACCGACAGGGACCCACGAGCAGTACTTC. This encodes CSARGPTGTHEQYF.